One and the same sample provided the 22 T cell receptor beta chains below, sequenced in a study of neurological immune-mediated disorders. TCRdb reprocessed the 5' RACE reads via MiXCR and lists one record per CDR3 protein. The sample consists of 25,000 to 35,000 distinct CDR3 sequences, approximately 5.2% of them appearing once. The material sequenced was CD4+ T cells from blood. These receptors all come from a woman in her 50s in good health.

This clonotype was observed at least ten times. The CDR3 reads CASSPLGVSYEQYF. Here the CDR3 DNA reads TGTGCCAGCAGCCCCTTAGGAGTCTCCTACGAGCAGTACTTC. This chain joins TRBV6-6 and TRBJ2-7; D gene uncertain. Trimming took off 6 bases at V and 0 bases at J, with 12 bases between the two ends. The V gene's germline CDR1 is MNHNY and CDR2 SVGAGI (reference sequence). There are 14 residues in the CDR3.

The CDR3 DNA sequence: TGTGCCAGCAGCTACCTACGGGGGGCGCAAGAGACCCAGTACTTC. As protein: CASSYLRGAQETQYF. The genes are TRBV7-2 and TRBJ2-5, with D tentatively TRBD2 (7 bases). Trimming removed 4 bases at V and 2 bases at J, with 14 bases between. The CDR3 runs to 15 residues. CDR1 SGHTA and CDR2 FQGNSA come from the germline V gene.

This clonotype appeared many times. This chain joins TRBV7-2 and TRBJ2-4, with TRBD2 matching over 9 bases. CDR3 size: 15 residues. Trimming at V came to 2 bases and at J to 14 bases, leaving 13 bases not matched to a gene. CDR1 is SGHTA, CDR2 FQGNSA, per germline. The CDR3 region is CASSLFSAGGARKYF. In DNA, the CDR3 is TGTGCCAGCAGCTTATTTTCGGCGGGAGGGGCCCGAAAGTACTTC.

This clonotype was detected ten times or more. This chain connects TRBV5-1 to TRBJ1-3, with TRBD1 as a possible D gene (5 bases). V was shortened by 2 bases and J by 3 bases, with 18 bases between the two germline ends. The CDR3 is 17 residues long. Germline lookup yields CDR1 SGHRS and CDR2 YFSETQ. The CDR3 sequence is CASSFTPTDQGGNTIYF. CDR3 coding DNA: TGCGCCAGCAGCTTCACCCCGACAGACCAAGGTGGAAACACCATATATTTT. Complete variable domain (other parts from reference TRBV5-1 and TRBJ1-3): KAGVTQTPRYLIKTRGQQVTLSCSPISGHRSVSWYQQTPGQGLQFLFEYFSETQRNKGNFPGRFSGRQFSNSRSEMNVSTLELGDSALYLCASSFTPTDQGGNTIYFGEGSWLTVV.

This clonotype was recorded at least ten times. The J gene is TRBJ1-2, the V gene TRBV14; D perhaps matches TRBD1 (6 bases). The V gene lost 4 bases and the J gene lost 4 bases, with 16 bases spanning the gap. There are 15 residues in the CDR3. Germline V gene lookup returns CDR1 SGHDN and CDR2 FVKESK. The CDR3 reads CASSPQPQGAYGYTF. CDR3 nucleotide sequence: TGTGCCAGCAGCCCGCAACCACAGGGTGCCTATGGCTACACCTTC.

In this sample, this clonotype turned up many times. Written as DNA, the CDR3 is TGTGCCAGCGGGGACCCCCGGCAGTTCTTC. Amino acid sequence: CASGDPRQFF. The rearrangement uses TRBV2 and TRBJ2-1, with D perhaps given as TRBD1 or TRBD2 (5 bases each). CDR1 and CDR2 from the germline V gene are SNHLY and FYNNEI. V was pared by 8 bases and J by 12 bases, with 11 bases between. The CDR3 consists of 10 residues.

This clonotype was seen repeatedly, ten times or more. The chain employs TRBV6-5 and TRBJ2-2, with 10 nucleotides matching TRBD2. Germline V CDR1 and CDR2: MNHEY, SVGAGI. CDR3 length: 15 amino acids. J gave up 6 bases and V 4 bases, and 5 bases lay outside the gene matches. In DNA, the CDR3 is TGTGCCAGCAGTTGGGGCCTAGCGGGAGCCGGGGAGCTGTTTTTT. It translates to CASSWGLAGAGELFF.

V is TRBV12-3 or TRBV12-4 and J is TRBJ1-1; D not certain. The CDR3 totals 12 residues. The V end was cut by 1 base, the J end by 7 bases, with 7 bases between. The CDR3 DNA reads as TGTGCCAGCAGTTTAGTGGGAGGTGAAGCTTTCTTT. The encoded protein is CASSLVGGEAFF.

The table lists this clonotype with many counts. The chain's CDR3 is CASSLDGTSGGYTF. DNA of the CDR3: TGTGCCAGCAGCTTAGATGGCACCTCCGGGGGCTACACCTTC. The rearrangement links TRBV7-9 to TRBJ1-2; no reliable D call. Germline V gives CDR1 SEHNR, CDR2 FQNEAQ (reference sequence). The V gene lost 1 base and the J gene lost 8 bases, with 14 bases spanning the gap. This CDR3 spans 14 amino acids.

This clonotype was detected ten times or more. The rearrangement uses TRBV29-1 and TRBJ2-7; TRBD1 aligns across 7 bases. The CDR3 has 13 amino acids. Trimming cost V 6 bases and J 6 bases; bases outside gene matches: 11. Germline lookup yields CDR1 SQVTM and CDR2 ANQGSEA. The CDR3 nucleotides read TGCAGCGTCCTGCCTACAGGGGCGGGCGAGCAGTACTTC. The encoded protein is CSVLPTGAGEQYF.

This clonotype was detected many times. The V call is TRBV7-7, the J call TRBJ2-5; no clear D. The CDR3 consists of 13 residues. Trimming removed 6 bases at V and 4 bases at J, with 12 bases between. The germline V gene has CDR1 SSHAT and CDR2 FNYEAQ (reference sequence). This CDR3 is CASSKGQRETQYF. The CDR3 bases are TGTGCCAGCAGTAAGGGTCAACGAGAGACCCAGTACTTC.

This clonotype was recorded at least ten times. This chain uses TRBV20-1 with TRBJ2-7; the D is unclear. Germline CDR1 is DFQATT and CDR2 is SNEGSKA (reference sequence). The ends were cut back, 2 bases at V and 4 bases at J, with 15 bases in the middle. The CDR3 sequence is 14 residues long. The CDR3 loop reads CSARSWMPPYEQYF. For the CDR3, the DNA is TGCAGTGCTAGATCTTGGATGCCTCCTTACGAGCAGTACTTC.

This clonotype was seen ten or more times. V and J are TRBV5-1 and TRBJ1-1; D is possibly TRBD1 (5 bases). The length of the CDR3 is 14 residues. Germline loops: CDR1 SGHRS, CDR2 YFSETQ. The V gene lost 2 bases and the J gene lost 6 bases, with 14 bases spanning the gap. The CDR3 protein is CASSFLDGGAEAFF. CDR3 in DNA: TGCGCCAGCAGCTTTTTAGATGGAGGGGCTGAAGCTTTCTTT. Drawing the rest from reference TRBV5-1 and TRBJ1-1, the complete variable domain is KAGVTQTPRYLIKTRGQQVTLSCSPISGHRSVSWYQQTPGQGLQFLFEYFSETQRNKGNFPGRFSGRQFSNSRSEMNVSTLELGDSALYLCASSFLDGGAEAFFGQGTRLTVV.

At least ten counts were recorded for this clonotype. The CDR3 here is CASSQDVGFLSEQYF. As DNA, the CDR3 is TGTGCCAGCAGCCAAGATGTAGGGTTTTTATCCGAGCAGTACTTC. The chain couples TRBV14 to TRBJ2-7; unclear D gene. The CDR3 totals 15 residues. The germline gives CDR1 SGHDN, CDR2 FVKESK. Trimming left V 0 bases short and J 6 bases short, with 15 bases between.

In this sample, this clonotype is medium-sized. This chain uses TRBV3-1 with TRBJ2-1; 7 bases align to TRBD2. After removal of 1 base from V and 7 bases from J, the junction contained 7 bases not matched to a gene. The CDR3 is 15 amino acids. Looked up from germline, CDR1 is LGHDT and CDR2 is YNNKEL (reference sequence). The DNA of the CDR3 is TGTGCCAGCAGCCAAGGGGCGGGAGCAAGAAATGAGCAGTTCTTC. This sequence encodes CASSQGAGARNEQFF.

This clonotype was recorded many times. The V and J genes are TRBV20-1 and TRBJ2-5; 7 positions match TRBD1. The germline gives CDR1 DFQATT, CDR2 SNEGSKA (reference sequence). V dropped 5 bases and J dropped 1; count of bases not matched to a gene: 19. The CDR3 length is 18 residues. The CDR3 DNA follows: TGCAGTGCTGACCCCCTAGGGGGCAAAGCGGCTGTCCAAGAGACCCAGTACTTC. This codes for CSADPLGGKAAVQETQYF.

This clonotype was counted many times. The genes are TRBV10-3 and TRBJ2-2; tentative D call: TRBD2 (5 bases). Germline values: CDR1 ENHRY, CDR2 SYGVKD. The CDR3 extends over 13 amino acids. V lost 5 bases and J 3 bases, leaving 7 bases between the germline ends. In nucleotides, the CDR3 is TGTGCCATCAGTTCGCGGGACACCGGGGAGCTGTTTTTT. This encodes CAISSRDTGELFF.

At least ten counts were recorded for this clonotype. This sequence joins TRBV24-1 and TRBJ1-5, with a weak D call TRBD1 (6 bases). This CDR3 is built from 14 residues. Germline loops: CDR1 KGHDR, CDR2 SFDVKD. The V end was cut by 3 bases, the J end by 5 bases, with 10 bases between. The CDR3 nucleotides read TGTGCCACCAGTGATCGACAGGACTATCAGCCCCAGCATTTT. This sequence encodes CATSDRQDYQPQHF.

This clonotype occurred many times. This chain uses TRBV5-1 with TRBJ2-6; D not certain. The CDR3 loop spans 17 amino acids. The V gene lost 3 bases and the J gene lost 1 base, with 14 bases spanning the gap. Germline V CDR1 and CDR2: SGHRS, YFSETQ. Here the CDR3 reads CASSSGRPISGANVLTF. The CDR3 coding sequence is TGCGCCAGCAGCTCAGGCAGGCCCATTTCTGGGGCCAACGTCCTGACTTTC.

There are many counts of this clonotype. The rearrangement uses TRBV6-1 and TRBJ1-5; 7 bases line up with TRBD1. Looked up from germline, CDR1 is MNHNS and CDR2 is SASEGT. V lost 6 bases to trimming and J lost 6 bases; unmatched junction nucleotides: 8. The CDR3 runs 14 residues. The CDR3 sequence: CASRVQGWGQPQHF. Here the CDR3 DNA reads TGTGCCAGCAGGGTACAGGGGTGGGGTCAGCCCCAGCATTTT.

In its sample, this clonotype is medium-sized (0.01 to 0.1%). This chain uses TRBV25-1 with TRBJ1-4; TRBD1 might be the D (6 bases). Trimming shortened V by 7 bases and J by 7 bases, and 13 bases separated the two germline ends. The V gene's germline CDR1 is MGHDK and CDR2 SYGVNS. CDR3 size: 13 residues. The CDR3 protein is CASKGGAAEKLFF. The CDR3 region has the DNA TGTGCCAGCAAAGGGGGGGCCGCTGAAAAACTGTTTTTT.

The sample holds one count of this clonotype. The gene calls are TRBV7-8 and TRBJ2-3; 10 bases align to TRBD2. Germline CDR1 is SGHVS and CDR2 is FQNEAQ. CDR3 length: 15 residues. The CDR3 protein is CARRETSGSTDTQYF. The CDR3 bases are TGTGCAAGAAGGGAGACTAGCGGGAGCACAGATACGCAGTATTTT. Complete variable domain (other parts from reference TRBV7-8 and TRBJ2-3): GAGVSQSPRYKVAKRGQDVALRCDPISGHVSLFWYQQALGQGPEFLTYFQNEAQLDKSGLPSDRFFAERPEGSVSTLKIQRTQQEDSAVYLCARRETSGSTDTQYFGPGTRLTVL.